Sequencing of this T cell receptor (beta chain) was carried out in a study of identical twins. Broader study findings: Out-of-frame alpha sequences common to twins exhibited a surplus of low generation probability.

TCRdb itself ran the 5' RACE reads through MiXCR, one entry per CDR3 protein. This table holds approximately 680,000 distinct CDR3 sequences, roughly 6.6% found once. As for this clonotype: The antigen is unknown. A junction boundary mismatches the germline segment, possibly from a read error.

The CDR3 has 15 amino acids. The germline V gene has CDR1 SGDLS and CDR2 YYNGEE. A further study also used this sample, focusing on yellow fever vaccine responses in identical twins. From that second work: Twin vaccine T cell responses reportedly seemed partly convergent, partly personalized.

The V gene is TRBV9, the J gene TRBJ2-3; D is perhaps TRBD2 (7 bases). This clonotype was sampled from a woman younger than 30 in good health. The material sequenced was PBMCs. The CDR3 nucleotides read TGTGCCGGCAGCGTAGGCGGGGGCAGCACAGATACGCAGTATTTT. It translates to CAGSVGGGSTDTQYF.